This TCR beta chain was sequenced for a study of CD8+ T cells in alopecia areata. Study observations and caveats: Normal scalp showed lower clonality than lesional scalp, especially alopecia totalis/universalis. Significant decreases in scalp clonality and expanded CD8+ clones followed tofacitinib treatment. Many of the expanded lesional clones endured in scalp and blood while on tofacitinib.

TCR sequencing used cDNA made by reverse transcription of extracted RNA. TCRdb's table, derived via immunoSEQ multiplex PCR, lists solely in-frame clones and lacks some. The sample consists of a few hundred thousand clones, over 40% of them appearing once. Remarks on this clone: Its antigen is undetermined.

As to treatment: oral pan-JAK inhibitor, 5-10 mg twice daily. This receptor was taken from a human donor with alopecia areata. The starting material was CD4+ T cells sorted from blood, obtained at roughly week 36, from a patient treated with tofacitinib.

Here the CDR3 DNA reads TGCAGCGTCTCGACAGGGACGGATCAGCCCCAGCATTTT. Translated, it gives CSVSTGTDQPQHF. J is TRBJ1-5 and V is TRBV29-1, with TRBD1 matching 7 bases. V gave up 6 bases and J gave up 5 bases; unmatched junction bases: 7. This CDR3 contains 13 residues. Germline V gives CDR1 SQVTM, CDR2 ANQGSEA.